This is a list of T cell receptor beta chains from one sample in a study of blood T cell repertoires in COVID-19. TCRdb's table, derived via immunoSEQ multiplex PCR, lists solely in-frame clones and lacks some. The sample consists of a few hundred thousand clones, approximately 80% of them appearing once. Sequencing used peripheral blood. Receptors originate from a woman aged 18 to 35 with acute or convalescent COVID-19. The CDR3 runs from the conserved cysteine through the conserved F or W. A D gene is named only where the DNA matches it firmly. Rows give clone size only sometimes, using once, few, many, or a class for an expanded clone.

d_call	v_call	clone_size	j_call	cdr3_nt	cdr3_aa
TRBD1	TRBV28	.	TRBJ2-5	TGTGCCAGCAGACCAGGGGGCGGACGAGAGACCCAGTACTTC	CASRPGGGRETQYF
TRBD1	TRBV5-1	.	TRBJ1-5	TGCGCCAGCAGCCAGACAGGGTTTAGCAATCAGCCCCAGCATTTT	CASSQTGFSNQPQHF
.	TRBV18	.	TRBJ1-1	TGTGCCAGCTCACCACTTGGACGCGCGGGGGGGGAAGCTTTCTTT	CASSPLGRAGGEAFF
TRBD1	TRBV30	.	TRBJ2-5	TGTGCCTGGAAAAGACAGGGGACTGCTGAGACCCAGTACTTC	CAWKRQGTAETQYF
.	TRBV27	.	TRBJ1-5	TGTGCCAGCAGTTTATCGCAGGGGAAGCCCCAGCATTTT	CASSLSQGKPQHF
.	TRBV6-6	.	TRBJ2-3	TGTGCCAGCAGTTATCTGAGGGAGACAGATACGCAGTATTTT	CASSYLRETDTQYF
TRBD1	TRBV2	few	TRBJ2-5	TGTGCCAGCAGTCAGTTATGGGCAGGGGGAGAGACCCAGTACTTC	CASSQLWAGGETQYF
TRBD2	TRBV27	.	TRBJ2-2	TGTGCCAGGGCCAGCTGGATAGCGGGAGAGAACACCGGGGAGCTGTTTTTT	CARASWIAGENTGELFF
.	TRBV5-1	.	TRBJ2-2	TGCGCCAGCAGCTTGGCCGACACTTACACCGGGGAGCTGTTTTTT	CASSLADTYTGELFF
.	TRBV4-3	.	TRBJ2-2	TGCGCCAGCAGCCAAGATCAGAGGACCGGGGAGCTGTTTTTT	CASSQDQRTGELFF
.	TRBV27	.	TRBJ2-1	TGTGCCAGCAGTTTTGACTGGGTGAACAATGAGCAGTTCTTC	CASSFDWVNNEQFF
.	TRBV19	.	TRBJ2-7	TGTGCCAGTAGTATTTCAGGGCTCAACTACGAGCAGTACTTC	CASSISGLNYEQYF
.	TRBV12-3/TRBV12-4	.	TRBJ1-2	TGTGCCAGCAGTATTGGGCAGACCTACTACACCTTC	CASSIGQTYYTF
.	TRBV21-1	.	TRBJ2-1	TGTGCCAGCACCCGATACATAACTAGCGGGCGGAACAATGAGCAGTTCTTC	CASTRYITSGRNNEQFF
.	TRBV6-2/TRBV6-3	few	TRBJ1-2	TGTGCCAGCAGTTATCTTTCTCTGCGGTTCTATGGCTACACCTTC	CASSYLSLRFYGYTF
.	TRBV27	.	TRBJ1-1	TGTGCCAGCAGCAACTCTCCAGGGACTGAAGCTTTCTTT	CASSNSPGTEAFF
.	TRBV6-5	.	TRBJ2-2	TGTGCCAGCAGTAATATCGGTGCCGGGGAGCTGTTTTTT	CASSNIGAGELFF
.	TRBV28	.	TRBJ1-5	TGTGCCAGCAGTTCAAATTGGGGCAGCATTATTAGCAATCAGCCCCAGCATTTT	CASSSNWGSIISNQPQHF
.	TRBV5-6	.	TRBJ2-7	TGTGCCAGCAGCTTGGGGCGGGGCTCTTACGAGCAGTACTTC	CASSLGRGSYEQYF
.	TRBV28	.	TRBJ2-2	TGTGCCAGCAGTTTGCGGTGGAGACCCAGTACCGGGGAGCTGTTTTTT	CASSLRWRPSTGELFF
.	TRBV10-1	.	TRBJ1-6	TGCGCCAGCAGCGTCGGGGATTCACCCCTCCACTTT	CASSVGDSPLHF
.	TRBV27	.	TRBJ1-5	TGTGCCAGCAGTTCCCCAAAGTGGCCCTACGGACACAATCAGCCCCAGCATTTT	CASSSPKWPYGHNQPQHF
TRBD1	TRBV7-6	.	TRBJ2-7	TGTGCCAGCACCGGGGACAGGGGCGACGAGCAGTACTTC	CASTGDRGDEQYF
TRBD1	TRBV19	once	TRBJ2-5	TGTGCCAGTAGTCGGGACAGGGATAAAGAGACCCAGTACTTC	CASSRDRDKETQYF
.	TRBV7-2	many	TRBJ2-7	TGTGCCAGCAGCGTCCTAGCGAACCGAGCCTACGAGCAGTACTTC	CASSVLANRAYEQYF
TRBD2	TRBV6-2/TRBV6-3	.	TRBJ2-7	TGTGCCAGCAGTCATGGACTAGCGGGAGATCTCGACCCGGACTTC	CASSHGLAGDLDPDF
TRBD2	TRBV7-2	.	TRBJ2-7	TGTGCCAGCAGTTTTCTAGCGGGGACCTACGAGCAGTACTTC	CASSFLAGTYEQYF
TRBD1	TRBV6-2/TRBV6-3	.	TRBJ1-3	TGTGCCAGCAGCCACCGGGACAGCGGAAACACCATATATTTT	CASSHRDSGNTIYF
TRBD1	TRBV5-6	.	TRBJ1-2	TGTGCCAGCAGCCAGAGACAGGGAGATGGCTACACCTTC	CASSQRQGDGYTF
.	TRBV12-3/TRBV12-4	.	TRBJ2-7	TGTGCCAGCAGTTTGGACCCGGGGTGGGAGCAGTACTTC	CASSLDPGWEQYF
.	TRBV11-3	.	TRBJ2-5	TGTGCCAGCAGCTTATCCGCGGGATCAGAGACCCAGTACTTC	CASSLSAGSETQYF
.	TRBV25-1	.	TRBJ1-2	TGTGCCAGCAGTGAAGGACAGCCACCCTATGGCTACACCTTC	CASSEGQPPYGYTF
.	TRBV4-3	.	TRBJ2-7	TGCGCCAGCAGCAAAGGGTTCCAGAACTACGAGCAGTACTTC	CASSKGFQNYEQYF
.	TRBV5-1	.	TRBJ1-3	TGCGCCAGCAGCCGGAGGGCAAGGGATTCTGGAAACACCATATATTTT	CASSRRARDSGNTIYF
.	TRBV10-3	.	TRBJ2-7	TGTGCCATCAGTGGATCGGAACGGGGTGGGGATTACGAGCAGTACTTC	CAISGSERGGDYEQYF
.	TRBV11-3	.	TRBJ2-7	TGTGCCAGCAGCGCCGGGTCCTACGAGCAGTACTTC	CASSAGSYEQYF
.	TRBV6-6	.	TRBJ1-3	TGTGCCAGCAGTCGGGACACCGACTCTGGAAACACCATATATTTT	CASSRDTDSGNTIYF
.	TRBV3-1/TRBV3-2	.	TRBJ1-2	TGTGCCAGCAGCCAAGGGGGGCAAGGCCCTAACTATGGCTACACCTTC	CASSQGGQGPNYGYTF
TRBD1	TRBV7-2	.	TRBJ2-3	TGTGCCAGCAGCTTATACCGGGACAGGGTTCCCACAGATACGCAGTATTTT	CASSLYRDRVPTDTQYF
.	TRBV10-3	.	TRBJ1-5	TGTGCCATCTCTGCCGAGTCTCATCAGCCCCAGCATTTT	CAISAESHQPQHF
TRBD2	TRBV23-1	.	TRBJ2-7	TGCGCCAGCAGTCAATCTCAGCGGGAGGGCTCCTACGAGCAGTACTTC	CASSQSQREGSYEQYF
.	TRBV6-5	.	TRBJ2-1	TGTGCCAGCAGCGAGGGACTCAACTCCTACAATGAGCAGTTCTTC	CASSEGLNSYNEQFF
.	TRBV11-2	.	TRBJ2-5	TGTGCCAGCAGCCCGGTAGATGCGGCCCTCGGGGCCCAGTACTTC	CASSPVDAALGAQYF
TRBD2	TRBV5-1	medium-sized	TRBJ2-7	TGCGCCAGCCAGACCGCGGGAGGATCCCGCTACGAGCAGTACTTC	CASQTAGGSRYEQYF
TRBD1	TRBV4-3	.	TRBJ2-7	TGCGCCAGCAGCCAAGATCGAGGGACAGGACCCCTCTACGAGCAGTACTTC	CASSQDRGTGPLYEQYF
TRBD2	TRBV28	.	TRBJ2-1	TGTGCCAGCAGTTCGCTAGCGGGAGGGTGGGATGAGCAGTTCTTC	CASSSLAGGWDEQFF
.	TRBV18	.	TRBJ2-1	TGTGCCAGCTCACCAGCGACTCCGGGCAATGAGCAGTTCTTC	CASSPATPGNEQFF
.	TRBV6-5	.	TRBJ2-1	TGTGCCAGCAGGCGGTCCACAAGCAATGAGCAGTTCTTC	CASRRSTSNEQFF
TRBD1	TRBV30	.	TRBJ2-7	TGTGCCTGGGGAACAGGGGTCTCCTACGAGCAGTACTTC	CAWGTGVSYEQYF
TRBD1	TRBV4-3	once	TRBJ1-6	TGCGCCAGCAGCCAAGGGGGGACAGTTAATTCACCCCTCCACTTT	CASSQGGTVNSPLHF
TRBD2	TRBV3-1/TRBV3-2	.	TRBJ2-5	TGTGCCAGCAGCCAAGATAAGCGGGAGGGCCTAGGGGAGACCCAGTACTTC	CASSQDKREGLGETQYF
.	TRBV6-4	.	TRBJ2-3	TGTGCCAGCAGTGACTCGGGGGCCCCCGAGGCAGATACGCAGTATTTT	CASSDSGAPEADTQYF
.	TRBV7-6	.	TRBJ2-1	TGTGCCAGCAGCTTAGTGGCAGGGAATCGGGATGAGCAGTTCTTC	CASSLVAGNRDEQFF